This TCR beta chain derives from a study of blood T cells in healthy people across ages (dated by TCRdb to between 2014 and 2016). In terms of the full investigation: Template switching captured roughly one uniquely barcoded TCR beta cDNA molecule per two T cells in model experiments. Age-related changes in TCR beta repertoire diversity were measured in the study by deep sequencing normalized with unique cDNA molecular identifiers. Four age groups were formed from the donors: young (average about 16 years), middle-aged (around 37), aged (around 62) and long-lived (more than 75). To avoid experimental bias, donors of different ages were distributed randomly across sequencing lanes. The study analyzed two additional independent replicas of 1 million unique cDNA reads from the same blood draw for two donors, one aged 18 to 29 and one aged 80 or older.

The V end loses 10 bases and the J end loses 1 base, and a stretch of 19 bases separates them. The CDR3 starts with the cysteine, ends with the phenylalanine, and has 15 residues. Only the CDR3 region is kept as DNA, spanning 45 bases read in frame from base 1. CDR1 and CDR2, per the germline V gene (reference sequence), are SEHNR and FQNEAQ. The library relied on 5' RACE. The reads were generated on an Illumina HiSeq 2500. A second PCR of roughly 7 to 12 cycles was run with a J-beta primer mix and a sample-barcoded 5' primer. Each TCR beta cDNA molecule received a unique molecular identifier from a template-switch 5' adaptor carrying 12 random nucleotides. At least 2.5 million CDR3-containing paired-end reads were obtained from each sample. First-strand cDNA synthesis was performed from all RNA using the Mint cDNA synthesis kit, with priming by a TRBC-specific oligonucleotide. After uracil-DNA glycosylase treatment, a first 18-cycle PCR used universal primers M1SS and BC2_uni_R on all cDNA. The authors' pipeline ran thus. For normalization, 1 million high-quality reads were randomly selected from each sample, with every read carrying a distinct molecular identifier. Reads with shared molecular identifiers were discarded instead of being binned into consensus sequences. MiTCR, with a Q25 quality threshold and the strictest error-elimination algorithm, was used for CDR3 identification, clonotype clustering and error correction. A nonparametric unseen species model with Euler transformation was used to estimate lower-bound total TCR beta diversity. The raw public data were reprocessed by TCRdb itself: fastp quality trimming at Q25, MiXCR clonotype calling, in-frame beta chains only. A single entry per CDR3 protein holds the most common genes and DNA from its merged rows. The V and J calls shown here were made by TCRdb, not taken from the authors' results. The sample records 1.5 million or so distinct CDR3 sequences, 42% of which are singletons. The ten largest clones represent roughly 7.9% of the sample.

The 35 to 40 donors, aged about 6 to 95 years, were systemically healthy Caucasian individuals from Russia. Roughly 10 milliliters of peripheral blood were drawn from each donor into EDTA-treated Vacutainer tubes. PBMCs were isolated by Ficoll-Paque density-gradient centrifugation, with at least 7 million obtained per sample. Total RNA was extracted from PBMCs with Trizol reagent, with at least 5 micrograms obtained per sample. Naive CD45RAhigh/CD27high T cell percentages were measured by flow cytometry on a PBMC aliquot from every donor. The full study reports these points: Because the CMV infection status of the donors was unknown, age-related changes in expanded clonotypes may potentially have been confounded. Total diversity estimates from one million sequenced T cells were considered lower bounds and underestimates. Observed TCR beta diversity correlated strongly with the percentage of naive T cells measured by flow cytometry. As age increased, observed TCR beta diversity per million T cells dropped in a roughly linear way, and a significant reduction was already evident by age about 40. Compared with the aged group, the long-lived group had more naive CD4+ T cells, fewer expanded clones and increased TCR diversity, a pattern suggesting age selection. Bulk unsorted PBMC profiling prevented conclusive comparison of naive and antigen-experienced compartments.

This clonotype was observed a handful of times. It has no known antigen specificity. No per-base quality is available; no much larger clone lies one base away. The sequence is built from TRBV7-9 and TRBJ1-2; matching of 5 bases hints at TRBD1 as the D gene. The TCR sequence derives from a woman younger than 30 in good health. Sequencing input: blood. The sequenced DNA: TGTGCCACCAAACAAACAGGACTGAGTAACTATGGCTACACCTTC. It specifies CATKQTGLSNYGYTF. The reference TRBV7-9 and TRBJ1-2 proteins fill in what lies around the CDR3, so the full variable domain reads DTGVSQNPRHKITKRGQNVTFRCDPISEHNRLYWYRQTLGQGPEFLTYFQNEAQLEKSRLLSDRFSAERPKGSFSTLEIQRTEQGDSAMYLCATKQTGLSNYGYTFGSGTRLTVV.